The sequence of this TCR beta chain was determined in a study of cytomegalovirus exposure and HLA in healthy donors. Study-wide results and caveats: Another analysis was done later, and it associated over 15,000 TCR beta sequences with HLA alleles at 0.05 false discovery rate.

The CDR3 covers 14 residues. Trimming took off 3 bases at V and 1 base at J, with 6 bases between the two ends. Germline V gene data show CDR1 as KGHSH and CDR2 as LQKENI. Worth noting for this clone: Its specificity is unknown.

The PCR had 60 Vbeta and 13 Jbeta primers. Some clones are missing from TCRdb's copy, which holds only in-frame ones; the method was immunoSEQ multiplex PCR. The sample includes 200,000 to 250,000 clones, about 85% of them seen just once. The genes are TRBV18 and TRBJ2-2, with D unclear. This receptor was identified in a human donor in good health. Sequenced input: PBMCs. CDR3 coding DNA: TGTGCCAGCTCACCTCAGGTGAACACCGGGGAGCTGTTTTTT. Its translation is CASSPQVNTGELFF. Supplemented by reference TRBV18 and TRBJ2-2, the full variable domain reads NAGVMQNPRHLVRRRGQEARLRCSPMKGHSHVYWYRQLPEEGLKFMVYLQKENIIDESGMPKERFSAEFPKEGPSILRIQQVVRGDSAAYFCASSPQVNTGELFFGEGSRLTVL.